This is a list of T cell receptor beta chains from one sample in a study of neoadjuvant anti-PD-1 for oral cavity cancer. TCRdb's copy holds only in-frame clones and misses some; the assay was immunoSEQ multiplex PCR. The sample shows more than 9,000 clones, over 60% of them seen only once. This material consisted of PBMCs, taken after nivolumab (anti-PD-1) treatment. The receptor set was obtained from a person aged 35-79 years with oral cavity squamous cell carcinoma. Each CDR3 is given without its conserved first and last residue.

V	CDR3
TRBV19	ASSISRGPSETQY
TRBV7-6	ASSLGEGRHQPQH
TRBV5-6	ASRFDSIDGDGAF
TRBV5-1	ASSLVPGGAGNEQF
TRBV28	ASSFTGAVGELF
TRBV27	ASSSVKSSYNSPLH
TRBV4-1	ASSPYPRDTGSYEQY
TRBV5-4	ASSTVSGANTGELF
TRBV27	ASSLDSRYGYT
TRBV19	ASSSARLAGDVNEQF
TRBV5-6	ASSLGGTGAYNSPLH
TRBV5-4	ASSPRGGELF
TRBV5-4	ASSLAAGQETQY
TRBV28	ASSFPFVGGDGYT
TRBV7-8	ASSLYHEQF
TRBV15	ATSRGPRSSTSPYEQY
TRBV5-6	ASSFDRVGYT
TRBV7-9	ASSGSRGADEQY
TRBV4-1	ASSLTGPYSYNEQF
TRBV5-1	ASSLGPGLAGEIEQY
TRBV5-5	ASRLAGGYSYEQY
TRBV29-1	SVEVGYQETQY
TRBV4-1	ASSHDPQGANNEKLF
TRBV2	ASSLSTGRQEKLF
TRBV7-2	ASSLFRQTNQPQH
TRBV5-8	ASSRDRAGYGYT
TRBV10-1	ASSDHGTSYEQY
TRBV7-8	ASSLSVGNEQF
TRBV7-8	ASSLLRGGRTDTQY
TRBV28	ASSLVGRGAYETQY
TRBV5-1	ASSLAGNEQY
TRBV21-1	ASSAPGQGRLSGNTIY
TRBV7-9	ASSLWDGTYEQY
TRBV25-1	ASRVGNQPQH
TRBV10-3	AISGNYEQY
TRBV9	ASTRGLAGVRQETQY
TRBV2	ASSENRMGTEAF
TRBV7-5	VRRTGESGKFMNTEAF
TRBV7-6	ASSSGISTDTQY
TRBV19	ATQLAGSYNEQF
TRBV9	ASSVGGTGYETQY
TRBV5-4	ASSPLVTGELF
TRBV6-1	ASPRDGDSYEQY
TRBV11-2	ASSLGRTARDSPLH
TRBV19	ASSRQGFEQY
TRBV11-3	ASSYTGTGTGELF
TRBV18	ASSPLAASDEQY
TRBV6-1	ASSESQGVGGYT
TRBV9	ASSVTGTGELF